These 31 T cell receptor beta chains were sequenced from one sample in a study of T cells after yellow fever vaccination. MiXCR, applied by TCRdb to the 5' RACE reads, yields one record per CDR3 protein. The sample gives roughly 520,000 distinct CDR3 sequences, 20% to 25% of which show up once; about 16% is in the top ten. Specimen: PBMCs, collected approximately 22 days after the first yellow fever vaccination. These receptors were obtained from a young man who received the YFV17D yellow fever vaccine.

This clonotype was counted between two and nine times. This chain links TRBV12-3 or TRBV12-4 with TRBJ1-2; D gene ambiguous. CDR3 length equals 13 residues. V was trimmed by 6 bases and J by 4 bases, leaving 12 bases between them. This CDR3 is CASRPTEAYGYTF. The CDR3 DNA reads TGTGCCAGCAGGCCCACCGAAGCCTATGGCTACACCTTC.

This chain links TRBV6-2 or TRBV6-3 with TRBJ2-3, with D unclear. V was cut by 5 bases and J by 6 bases, with 9 bases left in between. The germline gives CDR1 MNHEY, CDR2 SVGEGT. This CDR3 spans 12 amino acids. The CDR3 is CASSRNGDTQYF. As DNA, the CDR3 is TGTGCCAGCAGTCGAAATGGGGATACGCAGTATTTT.

This clonotype showed up just a few times. V and J are TRBV28 and TRBJ1-5; D not resolved. V lost 6 bases, J lost 7 bases, and 19 bases lay in between. CDR1 and CDR2 from the germline V gene are MDHEN and SYDVKM. The CDR3 runs 15 residues. CDR3 in amino acids: CASSPSGRSGQPQHF. The DNA for the CDR3 is TGTGCCAGCAGCCCCTCGGGCAGGTCGGGACAGCCCCAGCATTTT.

This clonotype turned up a few times. The chain is built from TRBV12-3 or TRBV12-4 and TRBJ1-5; 9 bases are a match to TRBD1. Germline trimming cut 3 bases from V and 10 bases from J; bases unmatched to any gene: 7. The CDR3 has 14 residues. The CDR3 spells CASSLGQGLSPQHF. The CDR3 DNA follows: TGTGCCAGCAGTTTGGGACAGGGCTTAAGCCCCCAGCATTTT.

On this clonotype: A much larger clone is a single base away; this may be a read error. The gene calls are TRBV20-1 and TRBJ2-2; a weak D match, TRBD1 (6 bases). Germline V CDR1 and CDR2: DFQATT, SNEGSKA (reference sequence). There are 15 residues in the CDR3. Trimming shortened V by 1 base and J by 5 bases, and 14 bases separated the two germline ends. The CDR3 is CSARASGVATGELFF. CDR3 sequence (DNA): TGCAGTGCTAGAGCCTCAGGGGTGGCGACCGGGGAGCTGTTTTTT.

This clonotype was detected only a few times. The chain combines TRBV5-1 with TRBJ2-2, with D perhaps matching TRBD2 (5 bases). Per the germline V gene, CDR1 is SGHRS and CDR2 is YFSETQ. The length of the CDR3 is 14 residues. Trimming took 3 bases from V and 7 from J, leaving 13 bases between them. CDR3 amino acids: CASSSASGFGELFF. In DNA, the CDR3 is TGCGCCAGCAGCTCCGCATCGGGGTTCGGGGAGCTGTTTTTT.

This clonotype appeared a few times. The chain links TRBV2 to TRBJ1-6; D perhaps matches TRBD1 (5 bases). Germline V gene lookup returns CDR1 SNHLY and CDR2 FYNNEI. Deletions cut 3 bases from V and 9 bases from J, with 12 bases between. CDR3 length equals 14 residues. DNA for the CDR3: TGTGCCAGCAGTGATCGGACGGGGACTTCACCCCTCCACTTT. Amino acids: CASSDRTGTSPLHF.

The V and J genes are TRBV7-2 and TRBJ2-5; D is uncertain. The CDR3 is 14 amino acids. Between the trimmed V and J ends, which lost 1 base and 5 bases, there was a span of 11 bases. Germline V lookup: CDR1 SGHTA, CDR2 FQGNSA. The CDR3: CASSLERVSETQYF. CDR3 nucleotides: TGTGCCAGCAGCTTAGAAAGGGTATCCGAGACCCAGTACTTC.

This clonotype was detected a few times. V and J are TRBV4-3 and TRBJ2-5; D ambiguous. The CDR3 has 15 residues. V was pared by 1 base and J by 2 bases, with 11 bases between. Germline V gives CDR1 LGHNA, CDR2 YSLEER. The CDR3 reads CASSQVSGRQETQYF. The CDR3 DNA sequence: TGCGCCAGCAGCCAAGTCTCCGGCAGGCAAGAGACCCAGTACTTC.

J is TRBJ2-3 and V is TRBV5-1; 7 nucleotides match TRBD2. The CDR3 totals 13 residues. The V and J ends lost 8 bases and 3 bases, in that order; junction bases with no gene match: 6. Germline V gene sequence: CDR1 SGHRS, CDR2 YFSETQ. This chain's CDR3 is CASASGGTDTQYF. For the CDR3, the DNA is TGCGCCAGTGCGTCCGGGGGGACAGATACGCAGTATTTT.

J is TRBJ2-2 and V is TRBV3-1; D is perhaps TRBD1 or TRBD2 (5 bases each). Per germline, CDR1 LGHDT and CDR2 YNNKEL (reference sequence). The CDR3 covers 14 residues. V lost 11 bases and J lost 4, with 17 bases in between. The CDR3 here is CAAARGVSTGELFF. CDR3 DNA sequence: TGTGCCGCGGCACGGGGCGTAAGCACCGGGGAGCTGTTTTTT.

There are a few counts of this clonotype. The chain employs TRBV29-1 and TRBJ2-7; 8 bases fit TRBD1. The CDR3 contains 13 residues. Germline values: CDR1 SQVTM, CDR2 ANQGSEA. V lost 7 bases, J lost 7 bases, and 12 bases stayed unmatched. CDR3 in amino acids: CSARGGQVGEQYF. In DNA, the CDR3 is TGCAGCGCCCGAGGGGGACAGGTAGGGGAGCAGTACTTC.

This clonotype was seen a few times. The chain uses TRBV3-1 and TRBJ1-1; D is unclear. The CDR3 is made up of 15 amino acids. Germline CDR1 reads LGHDT; CDR2 reads YNNKEL (reference sequence). V was cut by 3 bases and J by 4 bases, with 15 bases left in between. The CDR3 reads CASSQRLSPSTEAFF. The CDR3 coding sequence is TGTGCCAGCAGCCAGCGTCTCTCACCCAGCACTGAAGCTTTCTTT.

There are many counts of this clonotype. The chain recombines TRBV3-1 with TRBJ1-5; D gene uncertain. V was trimmed by 0 bases and J by 7 bases, leaving 13 bases between them. This CDR3 is 15 amino acids long. The germline V gene has CDR1 LGHDT and CDR2 YNNKEL (reference sequence). CDR3 in DNA: TGTGCCAGCAGCCAAGATTTAGTGCGGGGACAGCCCCAGCATTTT. It is translated as CASSQDLVRGQPQHF.

The V and J genes are TRBV20-1 and TRBJ1-2; D may be TRBD1 (5 bases). V dropped 0 bases and J dropped 7 bases, with 15 bases sitting between them. This CDR3 has 14 amino acids. CDR1 is DFQATT and CDR2 is SNEGSKA in the germline V gene (reference sequence). CDR3 residues: CSARDRSGRSGYTF. The DNA for the CDR3 is TGCAGTGCTAGAGATCGGTCAGGGCGATCTGGCTACACCTTC.

The J gene is TRBJ2-5, the V gene TRBV29-1; 7 bases line up with TRBD1. The CDR3 totals 14 residues. Germline V gives CDR1 SQVTM, CDR2 ANQGSEA. V dropped 2 bases and J dropped 1; count of bases not matched to a gene: 4. The CDR3 is CSVEPRTGQETQYF. CDR3 coding DNA: TGCAGCGTTGAACCCAGGACAGGCCAAGAGACCCAGTACTTC.

This clonotype was found many times. The chain links TRBV12-3 or TRBV12-4 to TRBJ1-5; D might be TRBD1 (6 bases). The CDR3 length is 16 residues. The V and J ends lost 7 bases and 6 bases respectively, with 22 bases between them. This CDR3 is CASNSNNNRAGQPQHF. CDR3 nucleotide sequence: TGTGCCAGCAATTCCAATAATAACAGGGCGGGTCAGCCCCAGCATTTT.

The chain carries TRBV18 and TRBJ2-7; 7 bases align to TRBD1. Trimming took 4 bases from V and 2 from J; bases not matched to a gene: 8. The CDR3 is 15 amino acids. The V gene's germline CDR1 is KGHSH and CDR2 LQKENI. The CDR3: CASSLTGTATYEQYF. DNA of the CDR3: TGTGCCAGCTCACTAACCGGGACAGCTACCTACGAGCAGTACTTC.

This clonotype was seen a handful of times. The CDR3 bases are TGTGCCTGGAGTAAAGGGTCCCAAGAGACCCAGTACTTC. Its protein is CAWSKGSQETQYF. The chain employs TRBV30 and TRBJ2-5; no clear D. The germline V gene encodes CDR1 GTSNPN and CDR2 SVGIG (reference sequence). Trimming pared 2 bases from V and 1 base from J, leaving 8 bases between. The CDR3 is 13 amino acids.

This chain connects TRBV7-2 to TRBJ1-3; possible D gene TRBD1, 5 bases. V was cut by 0 bases and J by 0 bases, with 15 bases left in between. CDR1 is SGHTA and CDR2 is FQGNSA in the germline V gene. The CDR3 is 18 residues long. The CDR3 here is CASSLAQPGPASGNTIYF. The CDR3 DNA sequence: TGTGCCAGCAGCTTAGCGCAACCGGGACCGGCCTCTGGAAACACCATATATTTT.

The chain couples TRBV6-1 to TRBJ1-5, with D possibly being TRBD1 (5 bases). The CDR3 runs to 15 residues. The germline gives CDR1 MNHNS, CDR2 SASEGT. The V gene lost 0 bases and the J gene lost 8 bases, with 14 bases spanning the gap. The CDR3 is CASSEAAGSGKPQHF. The CDR3 DNA reads as TGTGCCAGCAGTGAAGCAGCAGGGTCCGGCAAGCCCCAGCATTTT.

This clonotype was counted between two and nine times. The chain couples TRBV11-2 to TRBJ1-4; 10 nucleotides match TRBD1. CDR3 length equals 16 residues. From germline, CDR1 is SGHAT and CDR2 FQNNGV. Losses at the gene ends were 3 bases for V and 6 bases for J; bases not matched to a gene: 7. The CDR3 DNA reads as TGTGCCAGCAGCTTTCCCCCCGGACAGGGGGATGAAAAACTGTTTTTT. It is translated as CASSFPPGQGDEKLFF. Filled out from reference TRBV11-2 and TRBJ1-4, the complete variable domain reads EAGVAQSPRYKIIEKRQSVAFWCNPISGHATLYWYQQILGQGPKLLIQFQNNGVVDDSQLPKDRFSAERLKGVDSTLKIQPAKLEDSAVYLCASSFPPGQGDEKLFFGSGTQLSVL.

This chain joins TRBV6-2 or TRBV6-3 and TRBJ2-2; D gene ambiguous. V lost 2 bases and J lost 1, with 8 bases in between. The germline V gene has CDR1 MNHEY and CDR2 SVGEGT. This CDR3 spans 15 amino acids. For the CDR3, the DNA is TGTGCCAGCAGTTACCCCGCCCTGAACACCGGGGAGCTGTTTTTT. This translates into CASSYPALNTGELFF.

The V call is TRBV12-3 or TRBV12-4, the J call TRBJ2-3; 9 bases map to TRBD2. Trimming at V came to 2 bases and at J to 2 bases, leaving 2 bases not matched to a gene. This CDR3 is built from 15 residues. Here the CDR3 reads CASSLKRGVTDTQYF. The CDR3 bases are TGTGCCAGCAGTTTAAAGCGGGGGGTCACAGATACGCAGTATTTT.

J is TRBJ2-5 and V is TRBV6-5, with a possible D match to TRBD2 (7 bases). This CDR3 comprises 15 residues. V lost 0 bases and J lost 4, with 12 bases in between. Germline values: CDR1 MNHEY, CDR2 SVGAGI. CDR3: CASSYSGGRRETQYF. CDR3 nucleotides: TGTGCCAGCAGTTACTCGGGGGGGCGCCGAGAGACCCAGTACTTC.

This clonotype was seen more than once but under ten times. This chain uses TRBV4-3 with TRBJ2-6; D may match TRBD1 or TRBD2 (5 bases each). V was pared by 0 bases and J by 0 bases, with 9 bases between. This CDR3 has 17 residues. Looked up from germline, CDR1 is LGHNA and CDR2 is YSLEER. This CDR3 reads CASSQDGGYSGANVLTF. Here the CDR3 DNA reads TGCGCCAGCAGCCAAGATGGGGGATACTCTGGGGCCAACGTCCTGACTTTC.

V and J are TRBV7-6 and TRBJ2-1; D uncertain. Trimming removed 5 bases from V and 8 bases from J, with 10 bases in between. This CDR3 comprises 12 residues. Germline values: CDR1 SGHVS, CDR2 FNYEAQ. CDR3 loop: CASSQTSDEQFF. CDR3 in DNA: TGTGCCAGCAGCCAAACCTCCGATGAGCAGTTCTTC.

The sample holds a few counts of this clonotype. The chain carries TRBV9 and TRBJ2-5; 8 nucleotides line up with TRBD1. The V gene end was trimmed by 3 bases and the J gene end by 4 bases; junction bases not matched to a gene: 14. In germline, CDR1 is SGDLS, CDR2 YYNGEE. The CDR3 runs 17 residues. Here the CDR3 DNA reads TGTGCCAGCAGCGAGACAGCGATGACAGGGGTGGGAGAGACCCAGTACTTC. It yields the protein CASSETAMTGVGETQYF.

In this sample, this clonotype turned up a few times. This chain joins TRBV7-2 and TRBJ1-1; no clear D gene. Trimming shortened V by 5 bases and J by 0 bases, and 7 bases separated the two germline ends. Germline loops: CDR1 SGHTA, CDR2 FQGNSA. This CDR3 spans 13 amino acids. CDR3 sequence: CASSTRMNTEAFF. In nucleotides, the CDR3 is TGTGCCAGCAGCACGCGGATGAACACTGAAGCTTTCTTT.

The chain couples TRBV5-1 to TRBJ2-3; TRBD1 is a possible D gene (6 bases). Looked up from germline, CDR1 is SGHRS and CDR2 is YFSETQ. The V and J ends lost 2 bases and 3 bases respectively, with 10 bases between them. This CDR3 region has 14 residues. The CDR3 nucleotides read TGCGCCAGCAGCTTTGAACAGGGAACAGATACGCAGTATTTT. Its translation is CASSFEQGTDTQYF.

This rearrangement joins TRBV30 to TRBJ2-5; D unresolved. CDR3 length: 10 amino acids. The germline V gene encodes CDR1 GTSNPN and CDR2 SVGIG (reference sequence). V lost 1 base, J lost 4 bases, and 1 base lay in between. The CDR3 loop reads CAWSAETQYF. CDR3 nucleotide sequence: TGTGCCTGGAGTGCAGAGACCCAGTACTTC.